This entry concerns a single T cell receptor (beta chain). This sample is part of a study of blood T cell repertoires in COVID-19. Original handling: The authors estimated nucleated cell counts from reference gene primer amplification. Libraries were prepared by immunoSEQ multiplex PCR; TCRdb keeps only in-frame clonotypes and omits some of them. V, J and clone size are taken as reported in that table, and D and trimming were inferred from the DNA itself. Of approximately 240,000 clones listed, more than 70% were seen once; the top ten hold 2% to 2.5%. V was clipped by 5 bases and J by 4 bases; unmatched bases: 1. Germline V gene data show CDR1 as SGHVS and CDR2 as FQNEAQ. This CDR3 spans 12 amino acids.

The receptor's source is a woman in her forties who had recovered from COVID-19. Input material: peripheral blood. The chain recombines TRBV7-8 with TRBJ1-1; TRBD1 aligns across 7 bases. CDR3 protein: CASSRTGTEAFF. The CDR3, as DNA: TGTGCCAGCAGCCGGACAGGCACTGAAGCTTTCTTT. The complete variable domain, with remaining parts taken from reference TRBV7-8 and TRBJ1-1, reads GAGVSQSPRYKVAKRGQDVALRCDPISGHVSLFWYQQALGQGPEFLTYFQNEAQLDKSGLPSDRFFAERPEGSVSTLKIQRTQQEDSAVYLCASSRTGTEAFFGQGTRLTVV.